This T cell receptor (beta chain) originates from a study of technical replicates of blood from a handful of donors. Only in-frame clones appear in the TCRdb table, and some are missing; sequencing was by immunoSEQ multiplex PCR. The sample yields around 100,000 clones, just under 95% seen once. The CDR3 is 15 residues long. Germline CDR1 and CDR2: SGHKS and YYEKEE (reference sequence). V lost 2 bases, J lost 6 bases, and 8 bases stayed unmatched. The specimen was T cells isolated from PBMCs. This rearrangement joins TRBV5-5 to TRBJ2-1; 7 positions agree with TRBD2. This TCR came from a human donor in good health. The CDR3, as DNA: TGTGCCAGCAGCTTATTGGGCAGGGAGGGCAATGAGCAGTTCTTC. Translation gives CASSLLGREGNEQFF.